The 23 T cell receptor beta chains below come from one sample, sequenced in a study of blood T cell repertoires in COVID-19 (dated by TCRdb to 2019 to 2021). Library construction relied on the immunoSEQ multiplex PCR assay. TCRdb took this table from immuneACCESS and kept in-frame rearrangements with V and J called. Such tables lack part of the clones; where checked against another copy, unresolved V genes explain under half of the gap, and the rest is unexplained. In this sample the table shows about 55,000 clones, approximately 85% of which occur a single time. The ten largest clonotypes hold approximately 11% of the sample. Specimen: peripheral blood. The receptors here all came from a human donor in a cohort sampled during active COVID-19.

This rearrangement joins TRBV29-1 to TRBJ2-1, with a weak D call TRBD2 (6 bases). CDR3 size: 13 residues. Germline lookup yields CDR1 SQVTM and CDR2 ANQGSEA. V was clipped by 5 bases and J by 3 bases, with 11 bases between them. The CDR3 reads CSVSGGDYNEQFF. The CDR3 nucleotides read TGCAGCGTTTCGGGCGGGGACTACAATGAGCAGTTCTTC.

The chain joins TRBV5-6 to TRBJ2-7; the match to TRBD2 covers 7 bases. Germline trimming cut 4 bases from V and 3 bases from J; bases unmatched to any gene: 10. The germline gives CDR1 SGHDT, CDR2 YYEEEE. This CDR3 region has 15 residues. CDR3 DNA: TGTGCCAGCAGCGGAGCCCCGGGCGGGGGCTACGAGCAGTACTTC. This codes for CASSGAPGGGYEQYF.

The chain has TRBV2 and TRBJ2-3; 8 bases line up with TRBD1. The CDR3 length is 16 residues. J was trimmed by 0 bases and V by 2 bases; bases with no gene match: 4. Germline V CDR1 and CDR2: SNHLY, FYNNEI. The CDR3 loop is CASSERTGTSTDTQYF. In nucleotides, the CDR3 is TGTGCCAGCAGTGAAAGGACAGGGACTAGCACAGATACGCAGTATTTT.

This sequence joins TRBV24-1 and TRBJ1-1; 8 nucleotides align to TRBD1. The CDR3 loop spans 15 amino acids. CDR1 is KGHDR and CDR2 is SFDVKD in the germline V gene. Trimming removed 4 bases from V and 3 bases from J; junction bases left unmatched: 6. CDR3 in amino acids: CATSDATGGDTEAFF. CDR3 in DNA: TGTGCCACCAGTGACGCCACAGGGGGTGACACTGAAGCTTTCTTT.

This chain uses TRBV10-3 with TRBJ2-3; D possibly corresponds to TRBD2 (6 bases). Trimming removed 8 bases at V and 4 bases at J, with 7 bases between. The germline V gene encodes CDR1 ENHRY and CDR2 SYGVKD. The CDR3 is 11 amino acids. CDR3 sequence (DNA): TGTGCCATCGGCGGGGCAGATACGCAGTATTTT. As protein: CAIGGADTQYF.

The chain is built from TRBV15 and TRBJ2-3; 10 bases match TRBD1. The V segment lost 5 bases and the J segment 2 bases; nucleotides outside the gene matches: 10. Germline V gene sequence: CDR1 LNHNV, CDR2 YYDKDF (reference sequence). The CDR3 sequence is 17 residues long. The CDR3: CATSRRTGGLHTDTQYF. DNA for the CDR3: TGTGCCACCAGCCGGCGGACAGGGGGTCTCCACACAGATACGCAGTATTTT.

The V and J genes are TRBV19 and TRBJ2-7; the match to TRBD2 covers 14 bases. The CDR3 consists of 16 residues. The V gene end was trimmed by 1 base and the J gene end by 4 bases; junction bases not matched to a gene: 3. Germline V gene lookup returns CDR1 LNHDA and CDR2 SQIVND (reference sequence). The CDR3 DNA reads TGTGCCAGTAGTATAGGGGGACTAGCGGGAGTTTACGAGCAGTACTTC. Protein: CASSIGGLAGVYEQYF.

This chain links TRBV9 with TRBJ1-1; 8 bases are a match to TRBD1. CDR3 size: 15 residues. V dropped 4 bases and J dropped 0; count of bases not matched to a gene: 5. Germline CDR1 reads SGDLS; CDR2 reads YYNGEE. Here the CDR3 reads CASSTQQGVNTEAFF. The CDR3 nucleotides are TGTGCCAGCAGCACCCAACAGGGGGTGAACACTGAAGCTTTCTTT.

The genes are TRBV5-1 and TRBJ1-1; possibly TRBD1 for D (5 bases). The CDR3 is made up of 14 amino acids. V shed 2 bases and J shed 4 bases, with 12 bases lying between them. The V gene's germline CDR1 is SGHRS and CDR2 YFSETQ. The CDR3 nucleotides read TGCGCCAGCAGCTTACAAGGGGATGGCACTGAAGCTTTCTTT. Its protein product is CASSLQGDGTEAFF.

This chain connects TRBV13 to TRBJ2-7; 7 bases line up with TRBD2. Germline V gene lookup returns CDR1 PRHDT and CDR2 FYEKMQ (reference sequence). V lost 3 bases to trimming and J lost 5 bases; unmatched junction nucleotides: 10. The CDR3 length is 15 residues. This CDR3 reads CASSFQLAGENEQYF. The CDR3 DNA reads as TGTGCCAGCAGCTTTCAACTGGCGGGGGAGAACGAGCAGTACTTC.

V usage is TRBV7-2 and J usage is TRBJ2-7, with D perhaps matching TRBD1 (6 bases). V shed 5 bases and J shed 6 bases, with 17 bases lying between them. The CDR3 contains 14 residues. Germline CDR1 SGHTA, CDR2 FQGNSA. CDR3 region: CASSLTGSLSEQYF. The CDR3 nucleotides are TGTGCCAGCAGCCTTACAGGGTCTCTGAGCGAGCAGTACTTC.

In its sample, this clone was seen once. J is TRBJ1-2 and V is TRBV10-2; TRBD1 agrees at 12 bases. The CDR3 loop spans 14 amino acids. Trimming at V came to 11 bases and at J to 4 bases, leaving 8 bases not matched to a gene. Germline values: CDR1 WSHSY, CDR2 SAAADI. CDR3 residues: CAVYGTGGGYGYTF. The CDR3 coding sequence is TGCGCCGTCTACGGGACAGGGGGCGGCTATGGCTACACCTTC.

The J gene is TRBJ1-1, the V gene TRBV28, with D perhaps TRBD1 (5 bases). The ends were cut back, 3 bases at V and 3 bases at J, with 14 bases in the middle. The CDR3 has 15 residues. Germline V gene sequence: CDR1 MDHEN, CDR2 SYDVKM. The CDR3 here is CASSFRVGRHTEAFF. CDR3 DNA: TGTGCCAGCAGTTTTCGTGTGGGGCGTCACACTGAAGCTTTCTTT. Combining the CDR3 with reference TRBV28 and TRBJ1-1 gives the whole variable domain DVKVTQSSRYLVKRTGEKVFLECVQDMDHENMFWYRQDPGLGLRLIYFSYDVKMKEKGDIPEGYSVSREKKERFSLILESASTNQTSMYLCASSFRVGRHTEAFFGQGTRLTVV.

The chain has TRBV5-1 and TRBJ1-4; 7 nucleotides line up with TRBD1. This CDR3 comprises 14 residues. V gave up 0 bases and J gave up 8 bases; unmatched junction bases: 4. The germline V gene encodes CDR1 SGHRS and CDR2 YFSETQ. The CDR3 DNA reads as TGCGCCAGCAGCTTGGGGAGGGGACAGGAAAAACTGTTTTTT. Translation: CASSLGRGQEKLFF.

The rearrangement links TRBV15 to TRBJ2-3, with 8 positions matching TRBD2. V shed 0 bases and J 3 bases; nucleotides not matched to a gene: 14. CDR3 length: 19 amino acids. CDR1 and CDR2 from the germline V gene are LNHNV and YYDKDF (reference sequence). CDR3 in amino acids: CATSRDIVLAGWRTDTQYF. DNA of the CDR3: TGTGCCACCAGCAGAGATATCGTGCTAGCGGGCTGGAGGACAGATACGCAGTATTTT.

This clone was counted a single time. This chain connects TRBV5-6 to TRBJ2-7, with 8 bases lining up with TRBD1. The CDR3 is 16 residues long. Unmatched junction bases numbered 6, after V lost 1 base and J lost 0 bases. Germline V gene sequence: CDR1 SGHDT, CDR2 YYEEEE. The CDR3 loop reads CASSLTPTGASYEQYF. The CDR3 DNA is TGTGCCAGCAGCTTGACACCGACAGGGGCCTCCTACGAGCAGTACTTC.

The rearrangement joins TRBV30 to TRBJ1-5, with D perhaps TRBD1 (5 bases). Between the trimmed V and J ends, which lost 2 bases and 7 bases, there was a span of 15 bases. Germline V CDR1 and CDR2: GTSNPN, SVGIG (reference sequence). The CDR3 extends over 14 amino acids. The CDR3 DNA sequence: TGTGCCTGGAGTCAATTCGGGGGTGGGCAGCCCCAGCATTTT. Amino acid sequence: CAWSQFGGGQPQHF.

The rearrangement links TRBV6-5 to TRBJ2-7, with TRBD2 matching 10 bases. V shed 6 bases, J shed 0 bases, and the junction held 5 bases outside the gene matches. The CDR3 contains 15 residues. Germline V gene lookup returns CDR1 MNHEY and CDR2 SVGAGI. For the CDR3, the DNA is TGTGCCAGCAGACCCGGACTAGCGGACTCCTACGAGCAGTACTTC. Protein sequence: CASRPGLADSYEQYF.

This chain uses TRBV7-9 with TRBJ2-7, with TRBD2 matching over 7 bases. V was pared by 5 bases and J by 5 bases, with 9 bases of the junction left unmatched. The V gene's germline CDR1 is SEHNR and CDR2 FQNEAQ (reference sequence). The CDR3 spans 14 residues. Here the CDR3 reads CASSPRLARDEQYF. The CDR3 DNA reads TGTGCCAGCAGCCCCCGACTAGCTCGCGACGAGCAGTACTTC. Variable domain in full (rest from reference TRBV7-9 and TRBJ2-7): DTGVSQNPRHKITKRGQNVTFRCDPISEHNRLYWYRQTLGQGPEFLTYFQNEAQLEKSRLLSDRFSAERPKGSFSTLEIQRTEQGDSAMYLCASSPRLARDEQYFGPGTRLTVT.

The chain has TRBV14 and TRBJ2-3; TRBD2 is a possible D gene (5 bases). With 4 bases removed from V and 5 bases from J, the gap between germline ends came to 10 bases. This CDR3 is 13 amino acids long. From germline, CDR1 is SGHDN and CDR2 FVKESK. In DNA, the CDR3 is TGTGCCAGCAGCCTCAACCGGGGAGATACGCAGTATTTT. This sequence encodes CASSLNRGDTQYF. Together with reference TRBV14 and TRBJ2-3, the CDR3 gives the full variable domain: EAGVTQFPSHSVIEKGQTVTLRCDPISGHDNLYWYRRVMGKEIKFLLHFVKESKQDESGMPNNRFLAERTGGTYSTLKVQPAELEDSGVYFCASSLNRGDTQYFGPGTRLTVL.

The chain employs TRBV27 and TRBJ2-1; weak D call: TRBD1 (5 bases). This CDR3 contains 15 residues. Germline V CDR1 and CDR2: MNHEY, SMNVEV (reference sequence). V was shortened by 0 bases and J by 5 bases, with 11 bases between the two germline ends. The CDR3 DNA reads as TGTGCCAGCAGTTTATCGGGGCCTAGAGACAATGAGCAGTTCTTC. It is translated as CASSLSGPRDNEQFF.

This chain connects TRBV19 to TRBJ2-7; 10 bases line up with TRBD2. There are 14 residues in the CDR3. After removal of 5 bases from V and 3 bases from J, the junction contained 4 bases not matched to a gene. In germline, CDR1 is LNHDA, CDR2 SQIVND (reference sequence). The CDR3 reads CASSLAGVNYEQYF. DNA of the CDR3: TGTGCCAGTAGTCTAGCGGGAGTGAACTACGAGCAGTACTTC.

The CDR3 loop reads CASSFPDRRDTEAFF. CDR3 sequence (DNA): TGTGCCAGCAGCTTTCCGGACAGAAGGGACACTGAAGCTTTCTTT. This chain links TRBV5-4 with TRBJ1-1; D is perhaps TRBD1 (6 bases). V lost 2 bases, J lost 3 bases, and 14 bases lay in between. The CDR3 has 15 amino acids. Germline V gene sequence: CDR1 SGHNT, CDR2 YYREEE (reference sequence).